What follows are 10 T cell receptor beta chains derived from one specimen sequenced in a study of blood T cell repertoires in COVID-19. The protocol was immunoSEQ multiplex PCR, while the TCRdb copy is restricted to in-frame clones and leaves out a portion. The sample carries a few hundred thousand clones, 65% to 90% recorded once. Sample: peripheral blood. These TCRs come from a woman aged 40 to 50 who had recovered from COVID-19.

V gene TRBV10-3 combines with J gene TRBJ2-7; no reliable D call. This CDR3 comprises 13 residues. The V end lost 8 bases, the J end lost 3 bases, and 14 bases lay between the germline ends. Germline V lookup: CDR1 ENHRY, CDR2 SYGVKD. CDR3 bases: TGTGCCATCCTTAATTCGCGGAACTACGAGCAGTACTTC. Translation: CAILNSRNYEQYF.

The chain has TRBV6-5 and TRBJ1-3; D is uncertain. V was cut by 0 bases and J by 2 bases, with 8 bases left in between. Germline lookup yields CDR1 MNHEY and CDR2 SVGAGI. The CDR3 is 15 residues long. The CDR3 protein is CASSYSAGTGNTIYF. DNA of the CDR3: TGTGCCAGCAGTTACTCAGCGGGAACTGGAAACACCATATATTTT.

Written as DNA, the CDR3 is TGTGCCAGCAGCCAAGACAGTGACAACCACGAGCAGTACTTC. Its protein product is CASSQDSDNHEQYF. V gene TRBV3-1 (or the pseudogene TRBV3-2) combines with J gene TRBJ2-7; D not certain. This CDR3 has 14 residues. The germline gives CDR1 LGHDT, CDR2 YNNKEL (reference sequence). V gave up 0 bases and J gave up 5 bases, with 11 bases separating them.

The genes are TRBV5-4 and TRBJ1-4, with TRBD1 matching over 10 bases. This CDR3 comprises 17 residues. Germline V gives CDR1 SGHNT, CDR2 YYREEE (reference sequence). V was clipped by 0 bases and J by 7 bases; unmatched bases: 9. The CDR3 spells CASSLDRGQGLSEKLFF. In DNA form, the CDR3 reads TGTGCCAGCAGCTTGGACAGGGGACAGGGGCTTTCTGAAAAACTGTTTTTT.

The rearrangement joins TRBV5-4 to TRBJ2-7; D gene ambiguous. The CDR3 is made up of 16 amino acids. Looked up from germline, CDR1 is SGHNT and CDR2 is YYREEE (reference sequence). Trimming removed 0 bases from V and 3 bases from J, with 16 bases in between. CDR3 residues: CASSLELAADYYEQYF. CDR3 in DNA: TGTGCCAGCAGCTTGGAGTTGGCGGCGGATTACTACGAGCAGTACTTC.

In this sample, this clone turned up once. Other DNA sequences from this sample encode an identical CDR3 as well. The chain's CDR3 is CASSLAGGQETQYF. DNA for the CDR3: TGCGCCAGCAGCTTAGCGGGGGGGCAGGAGACCCAGTACTTC. The V gene is TRBV5-1, the J gene TRBJ2-5; TRBD2 matches 10 bases. This CDR3 comprises 14 residues. The V gene's germline CDR1 is SGHRS and CDR2 YFSETQ. The ends lost 2 bases at V and 5 bases at J; junction bases unmatched: 3.

J is TRBJ1-1 and V is TRBV12-5; D is uncertain. Germline V gene sequence: CDR1 LGHNT, CDR2 FRNRAP. Trimming removed 0 bases from V and 4 bases from J, with 6 bases in between. This CDR3 is 13 amino acids long. The CDR3 bases are TGTGCTAGTGGTTTGGTCCGGGGCACTGAAGCTTTCTTT. Translation gives CASGLVRGTEAFF.

This chain connects TRBV28 to TRBJ1-2; D gene unclear. V lost 1 base, J lost 8 bases, and 17 bases lay in between. Germline CDR1 MDHEN, CDR2 SYDVKM. The length of the CDR3 is 15 residues. The CDR3 region is CASSLYAASGGGYTF. The CDR3 DNA reads TGTGCCAGCAGTTTATATGCAGCCAGCGGAGGGGGCTACACCTTC.

The chain links TRBV7-2 to TRBJ2-3; D is uncertain. From germline, CDR1 is SGHTA and CDR2 FQGNSA. V gave up 6 bases and J gave up 0 bases, with 10 bases separating them. This CDR3 region has 14 residues. The CDR3 region has the DNA TGTGCCAGCAGAGGAGTGAGGAGCACAGATACGCAGTATTTT. Amino acid sequence: CASRGVRSTDTQYF.

This chain joins TRBV4-3 and TRBJ1-2, with 10 positions matching TRBD1. The CDR3 has 16 residues. In germline, CDR1 is LGHNA, CDR2 YSLEER. After removal of 4 bases from V and 4 bases from J, the junction contained 9 bases not matched to a gene. The CDR3 spells CASSPTLTGGIYGYTF. The CDR3 nucleotides are TGCGCCAGCAGCCCAACCCTGACAGGGGGCATCTATGGCTACACCTTC.